Shown below are 3 T cell receptor beta chains from a single sample sequenced in a study of beta chain features in type 1 diabetes. Study results and caveats: For Type 1 diabetes patients, all four CD4+ subsets carried TCRB CDR3s that were moderately but significantly shorter.

Every bit of the isolated RNA underwent reverse transcription, so sequencing read expressed TCRB transcripts. The repertoire was sequenced with immunoSEQ multiplex PCR; TCRdb's copy has only in-frame clones and lacks some. The table has over 200,000 clones, approximately 10% seen once; the top ten hold approximately 0.015%. These TCRs' antigens remain unknown. The sample comprised naive CD4+ T cells from blood. Every receptor here comes from a man aged 25 to 40 with type 1 diabetes.

This clone showed up just a few times. The chain has TRBV7-8 and TRBJ2-7; the D gene is possibly TRBD1 (6 bases). Germline CDR1 and CDR2: SGHVS and FQNEAQ. This CDR3 contains 16 residues. Trimming cost V 4 bases and J 2 bases, with 18 bases left between them. The CDR3 DNA follows: TGTGCCAGCAGCTCGGCAGGTCAAGGGGGAACCTACGAGCAGTACTTC. This translates into CASSSAGQGGTYEQYF.

V usage is TRBV7-3 and J usage is TRBJ1-1; D gene uncertain. This CDR3 is built from 15 residues. Trimming took 5 bases from V and 4 from J, leaving 17 bases between them. CDR1 is SGHTA and CDR2 is FQGTGA in the germline V gene. The CDR3: CASSLGNGFGTEAFF. In nucleotides, the CDR3 is TGTGCCAGCAGCCTAGGCAATGGGTTTGGCACTGAAGCTTTCTTT. The variable domain in full, completed from reference TRBV7-3 and TRBJ1-1, reads GAGVSQTPSNKVTEKGKYVELRCDPISGHTALYWYRQSLGQGPEFLIYFQGTGAADDSGLPNDRFFAVRPEGSVSTLKIQRTERGDSAVYLCASSLGNGFGTEAFFGQGTRLTVV.

V usage is TRBV4-1 and J usage is TRBJ2-3, with D possibly TRBD2 on 5 matching bases. The CDR3 spans 17 residues. Germline CDR1 is MGHRA and CDR2 is YSYEKL. The V and J ends lost 1 base and 2 bases respectively, with 16 bases between them. CDR3 DNA: TGCGCCAGCAGCCAAGTAGGCCAGCGGCAAAACACAGATACGCAGTATTTT. It encodes CASSQVGQRQNTDTQYF.